The 14 T cell receptor beta chains below all came from one sample that was sequenced in a study of cytomegalovirus exposure and HLA in healthy donors. Researchers ran the PCR with 60 Vbeta and 13 Jbeta primers. Assay used: immunoSEQ multiplex PCR; TCRdb lists only in-frame clones, some missing. The sample includes roughly 220,000 clones, more than 75% of them seen just once. The sequencing sample was made of PBMCs. All receptors come from a woman between 35 and 50 years old in good health and CMV-seronegative.

The chain combines TRBV7-8 with TRBJ1-5, with TRBD1 identical over 7 bases. CDR3 length: 14 residues. CDR1 and CDR2 from the germline V gene are SGHVS and FQNEAQ. Trimming cost V 4 bases and J 4 bases; bases outside gene matches: 4. This chain's CDR3 is CASSSDRVNQPQHF. The CDR3 nucleotides read TGTGCCAGCAGCTCCGACAGGGTAAATCAGCCCCAGCATTTT.

The V gene is TRBV30, the J gene TRBJ2-3, with TRBD2 matching 13 bases. The CDR3 covers 15 residues. The trim removed 5 bases at V and 1 base at J, leaving 3 bases unmatched. Germline CDR1 and CDR2: GTSNPN and SVGIG (reference sequence). The CDR3 nucleotides read TGTGCCTGGGGACTAGCGGGAGTCCGCACAGATACGCAGTATTTT. It encodes CAWGLAGVRTDTQYF.

The V call is TRBV4-1, the J call TRBJ2-6; 10 nucleotides match TRBD2. V shed 1 base and J 0 bases; nucleotides not matched to a gene: 3. The CDR3 sequence is 18 residues long. CDR1 and CDR2 from the germline V gene are MGHRA and YSYEKL. This CDR3 is CASSQGASGSSGANVLTF. The CDR3 region has the DNA TGCGCCAGCAGCCAAGGGGCTAGCGGGAGCTCTGGGGCCAACGTCCTGACTTTC.

This clone occurred once. The rearrangement links TRBV6-6 to TRBJ2-5, with D perhaps matching TRBD2 (7 bases). Trimming took 5 bases from V and 5 from J, leaving 15 bases between them. The CDR3 covers 14 residues. CDR1 is MNHNY and CDR2 is SVGAGI in the germline V gene (reference sequence). Here the CDR3 reads CASSRQGREETQYF. The CDR3 DNA follows: TGTGCCAGCAGTAGGCAGGGGAGGGAGGAGACCCAGTACTTC.

This chain uses TRBV6-5 with TRBJ1-1, with 8 bases that match TRBD1. The CDR3 extends over 13 amino acids. V was clipped by 7 bases and J by 4 bases; unmatched bases: 5. CDR1 is MNHEY, CDR2 SVGAGI, per germline. CDR3 sequence: CASTKTGATEAFF. CDR3 in DNA: TGTGCCAGCACCAAGACAGGGGCCACTGAAGCTTTCTTT.

The V call is TRBV10-3, the J call TRBJ2-7; 10 bases align to TRBD1. The CDR3 covers 15 residues. Germline V gene lookup returns CDR1 ENHRY and CDR2 SYGVKD. V lost 6 bases and J lost 2; bases outside the gene matches: 7. This chain's CDR3 is CAIRGAGTGAYEQYF. In DNA, the CDR3 is TGTGCCATCAGAGGCGCCGGGACAGGGGCCTACGAGCAGTACTTC.

This clone has just one count. The chain is built from TRBV9 and TRBJ2-5; 8 bases map to TRBD2. With 4 bases clipped from V and 2 bases from J, the junction kept 16 bases outside the gene matches. CDR3 length equals 18 residues. Germline values: CDR1 SGDLS, CDR2 YYNGEE. In nucleotides, the CDR3 is TGTGCCAGCAGCCCCCGCGCTAGCGGGCTAATTGCACAAGAGACCCAGTACTTC. It translates to CASSPRASGLIAQETQYF.

This chain connects TRBV11-2 to TRBJ1-5; 9 bases are shared with TRBD1. There are 14 residues in the CDR3. Trimming cost V 5 bases and J 5 bases; bases outside gene matches: 4. In germline, CDR1 is SGHAT, CDR2 FQNNGV. CDR3 nucleotides: TGTGCCAGCAGCGCAAGGACAGGGGATCAGCCCCAGCATTTT. Its protein is CASSARTGDQPQHF.

The V call is TRBV6-6, the J call TRBJ1-6, with TRBD1 matching 8 bases. With V trimmed by 6 bases and J by 10 bases, 5 bases remained unmatched. The CDR3 totals 13 residues. Germline CDR1 MNHNY, CDR2 SVGAGI (reference sequence). The chain's CDR3 is CASSVTGGSPLHF. The CDR3 region has the DNA TGTGCCAGCAGCGTAACAGGGGGGTCACCCCTCCACTTT.

Only a few counts were recorded for this clone. The chain employs TRBV28 and TRBJ1-5, with D possibly matching TRBD1 (6 bases). Between the trimmed V and J ends, which lost 2 bases and 7 bases, there was a span of 18 bases. Germline loops: CDR1 MDHEN, CDR2 SYDVKM. The CDR3 covers 16 residues. In nucleotides, the CDR3 is TGTGCCAGCAGTTTAGGGGGCGGGGGGGGAGGGCAGCCCCAGCATTTT. Translating gives CASSLGGGGGGQPQHF.

This clone has a handful of counts. This chain connects TRBV6-6 to TRBJ1-1; 8 bases line up with TRBD1. V lost 2 bases and J lost 7; bases outside the gene matches: 6. Germline CDR1 MNHNY, CDR2 SVGAGI (reference sequence). The length of the CDR3 is 14 residues. DNA of the CDR3: TGTGCCAGCAGTTACGGGCAGGGGGCCTATGAAGCTTTCTTT. The encoded protein is CASSYGQGAYEAFF.

This chain joins TRBV10-3 and TRBJ1-5; D gene unclear. The CDR3 covers 14 residues. Germline assignment: CDR1 ENHRY and CDR2 SYGVKD. V was shortened by 4 bases and J by 6 bases, with 13 bases between the two germline ends. CDR3 nucleotides: TGTGCCATCAGTGTGGAGAGGGCGGGTCAGCCCCAGCATTTT. Its protein is CAISVERAGQPQHF.

Only one count was recorded for this clone. CDR3 DNA: TGTGCCAGCAGCTTGATAGCGGGGGGGAACGAGCAGTACTTC. This translates into CASSLIAGGNEQYF. The chain couples TRBV7-2 to TRBJ2-7; 11 positions match TRBD2. J lost 5 bases, V lost 3 bases, and 3 bases had no gene match. There are 14 residues in the CDR3. Germline V gene data show CDR1 as SGHTA and CDR2 as FQGNSA.

The rearrangement joins TRBV5-1 to TRBJ2-7; a possible D gene is TRBD1 (6 bases). Germline V gives CDR1 SGHRS, CDR2 YFSETQ. The CDR3 has 14 amino acids. V lost 5 bases and J 2 bases, leaving 14 bases between the germline ends. CDR3 loop: CASREGTGTYEQYF. CDR3 DNA sequence: TGCGCCAGCAGAGAGGGCACAGGGACCTACGAGCAGTACTTC.